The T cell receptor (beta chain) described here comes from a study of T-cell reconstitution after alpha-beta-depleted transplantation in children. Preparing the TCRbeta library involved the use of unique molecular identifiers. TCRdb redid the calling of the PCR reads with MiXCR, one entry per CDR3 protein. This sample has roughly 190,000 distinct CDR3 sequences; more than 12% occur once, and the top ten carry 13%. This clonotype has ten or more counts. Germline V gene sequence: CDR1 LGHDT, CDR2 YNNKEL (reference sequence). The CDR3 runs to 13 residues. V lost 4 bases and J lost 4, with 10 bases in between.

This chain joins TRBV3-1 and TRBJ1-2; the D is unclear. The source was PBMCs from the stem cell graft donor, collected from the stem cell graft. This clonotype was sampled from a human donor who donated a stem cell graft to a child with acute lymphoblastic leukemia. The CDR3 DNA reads TGTGCCAGCAGCCCCATGCTGGGCTATGGCTACACCTTC. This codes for CASSPMLGYGYTF.